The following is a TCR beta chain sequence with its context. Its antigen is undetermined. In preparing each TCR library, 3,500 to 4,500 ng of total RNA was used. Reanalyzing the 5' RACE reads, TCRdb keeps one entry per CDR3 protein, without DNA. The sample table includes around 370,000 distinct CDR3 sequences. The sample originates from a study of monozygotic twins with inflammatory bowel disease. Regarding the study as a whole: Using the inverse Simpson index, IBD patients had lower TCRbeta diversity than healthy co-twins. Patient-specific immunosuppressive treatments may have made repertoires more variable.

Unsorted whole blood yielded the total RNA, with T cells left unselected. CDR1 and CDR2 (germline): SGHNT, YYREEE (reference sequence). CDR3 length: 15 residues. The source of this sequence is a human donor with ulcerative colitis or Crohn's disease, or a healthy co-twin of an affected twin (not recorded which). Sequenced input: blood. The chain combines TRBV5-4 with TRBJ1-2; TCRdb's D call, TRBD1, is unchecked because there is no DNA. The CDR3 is CASSLVSGGDYGYTF.